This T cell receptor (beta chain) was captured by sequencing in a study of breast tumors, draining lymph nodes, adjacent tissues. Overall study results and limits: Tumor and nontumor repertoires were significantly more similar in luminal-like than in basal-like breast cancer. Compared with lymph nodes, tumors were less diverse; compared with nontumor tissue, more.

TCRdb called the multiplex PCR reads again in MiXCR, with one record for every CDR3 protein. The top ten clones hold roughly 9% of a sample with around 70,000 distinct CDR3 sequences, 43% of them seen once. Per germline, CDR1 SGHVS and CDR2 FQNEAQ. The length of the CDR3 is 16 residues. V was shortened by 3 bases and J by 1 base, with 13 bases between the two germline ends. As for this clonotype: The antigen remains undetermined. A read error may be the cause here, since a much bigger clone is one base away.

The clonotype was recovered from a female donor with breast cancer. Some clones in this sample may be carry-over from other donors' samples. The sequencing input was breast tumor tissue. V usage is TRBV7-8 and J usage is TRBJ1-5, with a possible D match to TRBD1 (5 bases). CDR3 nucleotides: TGTGCCAGCAGCTTGGGGCTGGCTGTGAGCAATCAGCCCCAGCATTTT. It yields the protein CASSLGLAVSNQPQHF.